The 13 T cell receptor beta chains given below trace back to one sample, sequenced in a study of blood T cell repertoires in COVID-19 (dated by TCRdb to 2020 to 2022). Library preparation used the immunoSEQ multiplex PCR assay. The clones in this table, taken by TCRdb from immuneACCESS, are in-frame only. Not every clone is retained; where verified, under half of the shortfall comes from an unresolved V gene, and the cause of the rest is unknown. The sample profile shows 180,000 or so clones; more than 75% of them were found once. The ten biggest clones cover over 13% of the sample. The sample taken for sequencing was PBMCs or T cells enriched from blood (not recorded which). The receptors shown here come from a man in his fifties or sixties who had been exposed to COVID-19.

CDR3 bases: TGCGCCAGCAGCGTGGTCACGGGAGGGGACACCGGGGAGCTGTTTTTT. Protein: CASSVVTGGDTGELFF. This rearrangement joins TRBV5-1 to TRBJ2-2; 8 bases agree with TRBD2. Per germline, CDR1 SGHRS and CDR2 YFSETQ. Trimming removed 4 bases from V and 3 bases from J; junction bases left unmatched: 8. This CDR3 is built from 16 residues. The full variable domain, with the rest looked up from reference TRBV5-1 and TRBJ2-2, is KAGVTQTPRYLIKTRGQQVTLSCSPISGHRSVSWYQQTPGQGLQFLFEYFSETQRNKGNFPGRFSGRQFSNSRSEMNVSTLELGDSALYLCASSVVTGGDTGELFFGEGSRLTVL.

This sequence joins TRBV6-4 and TRBJ2-2, with D tentatively TRBD1 (5 bases). Trimming left V 5 bases short and J 4 bases short, with 11 bases between. The CDR3 runs 14 residues. The germline V gene has CDR1 MRHNA and CDR2 SNTAGT. DNA of the CDR3: TGTGCCAGCAGTTCAGGGTCTGCCACCGGGGAGCTGTTTTTT. This sequence encodes CASSSGSATGELFF.

This rearrangement joins TRBV3-1 (or the pseudogene TRBV3-2) to TRBJ1-3; D remains ambiguous. Germline V lookup: CDR1 LGHDT, CDR2 YNNKEL (reference sequence). V was pared by 5 bases and J by 0 bases, with 11 bases between. The CDR3 is 15 residues long. The CDR3 coding sequence is TGTGCCAGCAGCACCACACCACGCTCTGGAAACACCATATATTTT. This sequence encodes CASSTTPRSGNTIYF.

The chain combines TRBV6-4 with TRBJ1-4; weak D call: TRBD1 (5 bases). V dropped 6 bases and J dropped 4 bases, with 15 bases sitting between them. Germline assignment: CDR1 MRHNA and CDR2 SNTAGT. The CDR3 sequence is 15 residues long. The CDR3 here is CASSPGVGGNEKLFF. The CDR3 region has the DNA TGTGCCAGCAGCCCCGGCGTGGGGGGTAATGAAAAACTGTTTTTT.

This clone was observed at least ten times. One junction end does not reproduce the germline sequence, and a read error may be involved. This chain uses TRBV2 with TRBJ2-7; possibly TRBD1 for D (5 bases). Germline V gene sequence: CDR1 SNHLY, CDR2 FYNNEI. There are 11 residues in the CDR3. CDR3 in amino acids: CASSEGRDLVF. As DNA, the CDR3 is TGTGCCAGCAGTGAAGGCAGGGATTTGGTCTTC.

This clone was counted only a few times. The rearrangement joins TRBV6-8 to TRBJ2-7, with D unclear. The CDR3 contains 10 residues. The germline CDR1 and CDR2 sequences are MNHGY and SAAAGT. V was cut by 6 bases and J by 6 bases, with 6 bases left in between. In DNA, the CDR3 is TGTGCCAGCAGGCGCGGCGAGCAGTACTTC. Translation gives CASRRGEQYF.

The chain has TRBV11-3 and TRBJ2-7; D possibly corresponds to TRBD2 (6 bases). The germline CDR1 and CDR2 sequences are SGHNT and YENEEA. CDR3 size: 11 residues. Trimming stripped 5 bases from V and 10 bases from J, with 12 bases between. In nucleotides, the CDR3 is TGTGCCAGCAGCGTTGGAGGGGATCAGTACTTC. Translation: CASSVGGDQYF.

The CDR3 reads CASSWTGQTGELFF. For the CDR3, the DNA is TGTGCCAGCAGTTGGACAGGGCAAACCGGGGAGCTGTTTTTT. The chain is built from TRBV2 and TRBJ2-2, with 8 positions matching TRBD1. J was trimmed by 5 bases and V by 5 bases; bases with no gene match: 4. The length of the CDR3 is 14 residues. Germline CDR1 reads SNHLY; CDR2 reads FYNNEI.

This clone was detected a few times. CDR3 residues: CASSLEGPPLEQYF. The CDR3 DNA follows: TGCGCCAGCAGCTTGGAGGGGCCACCCCTAGAGCAGTACTTC. The chain employs TRBV5-1 and TRBJ2-7; D is possibly TRBD1 (5 bases). Germline CDR1 reads SGHRS; CDR2 reads YFSETQ. The CDR3 loop spans 14 amino acids. V dropped 0 bases and J dropped 7 bases, with 14 bases sitting between them.

The rearrangement joins TRBV7-9 to TRBJ2-7; 8 bases line up with TRBD1. Germline CDR1 is SEHNR and CDR2 is FQNEAQ (reference sequence). J was trimmed by 5 bases and V by 5 bases; bases with no gene match: 11. The CDR3 is 15 amino acids. CDR3 in DNA: TGTGCCAGCAGCCCTCCGGGACAGGTGGACGACGAGCAGTACTTC. This encodes CASSPPGQVDDEQYF.

This clone appeared once. The chain recombines TRBV19 with TRBJ1-3; 8 bases line up with TRBD1. With V trimmed by 5 bases and J by 2 bases, 2 bases remained unmatched. CDR3 length equals 14 residues. CDR1 is LNHDA and CDR2 is SQIVND in the germline V gene (reference sequence). The CDR3 bases are TGTGCCAGTAGTGGACAGGGCGCTGGAAACACCATATATTTT. Its translation: CASSGQGAGNTIYF.

The chain recombines TRBV24-1 with TRBJ2-5, with D perhaps matching TRBD1 (5 bases). Germline lookup yields CDR1 KGHDR and CDR2 SFDVKD. Trimming cost V 3 bases and J 5 bases, with 15 bases left between them. CDR3 length: 15 residues. CDR3 region: CATSDTTEVSETQYF. Here the CDR3 DNA reads TGTGCCACCAGTGATACGACAGAAGTCTCGGAGACCCAGTACTTC.

The chain combines TRBV3-1 (or the pseudogene TRBV3-2) with TRBJ1-2; TRBD1 matches at 10 bases. The J segment lost 4 bases and the V segment lost 4 bases, leaving 15 bases of the junction unmatched. The CDR3 loop spans 18 amino acids. Germline CDR1 and CDR2: LGHDT and YNNKEL (reference sequence). The CDR3 nucleotides read TGTGCCAGCAGCCGGACGGACAGCGGGACAGGGGATGGCTATGGCTACACCTTC. This codes for CASSRTDSGTGDGYGYTF.